What follows are 14 T cell receptor beta chains derived from one specimen sequenced in a study of CD8 T cells in ankylosing spondylitis. Their antigen targets remain unknown. TCRdb re-derived calls from the 5' RACE reads in MiXCR, one entry per CDR3 protein. The sample lists about 540,000 distinct CDR3 sequences; 10% to 15% were seen once. Study-wide results and caveats: Seemingly characteristic of ankylosing spondylitis blood was a TCR beta motif consisting of eight highly homologous variants.

The sample was blood, either unsorted or a sorted T cell fraction (not recorded which). The receptors were gathered from a male donor with ankylosing spondylitis.

This clonotype occurred many times. The CDR3 loop reads CASSLALAGLNYEQYF. The CDR3 bases are TGTGCCAGCAGCTTAGCCCTGGCGGGTCTTAACTACGAGCAGTACTTC. The chain couples TRBV11-2 to TRBJ2-7; perhaps TRBD2 as D (5 bases). V shed 1 base and J shed 3 bases, with 16 bases lying between them. Germline assignment: CDR1 SGHAT and CDR2 FQNNGV. The CDR3 length is 16 residues.

The chain recombines TRBV6-1 with TRBJ1-2, with D unclear. The CDR3 has 14 residues. V gave up 5 bases and J gave up 4 bases, with 14 bases separating them. Germline CDR1 and CDR2: MNHNS and SASEGT. CDR3 sequence reads: CASSRREYGYGYTF. DNA for the CDR3: TGTGCCAGCAGTCGACGGGAGTACGGCTATGGCTACACCTTC.

This clonotype appeared a few times. The rearrangement joins TRBV6-2 or TRBV6-3 to TRBJ2-4, with D possibly matching TRBD2 (6 bases). From germline, CDR1 is MNHEY and CDR2 SVGEGT. V lost 2 bases, J lost 0 bases, and 29 bases lay in between. The CDR3 is 22 amino acids. The CDR3 is CASSYGLPLAPEVLVAKNIQYF. DNA for the CDR3: TGTGCCAGCAGTTACGGCCTCCCTCTAGCGCCCGAAGTATTAGTAGCCAAAAACATTCAGTACTTC.

The table lists this clonotype with many counts. This sequence joins TRBV12-3 or TRBV12-4 and TRBJ2-1; 8 bases are shared with TRBD2. The CDR3 runs 17 residues. Trimming at V came to 6 bases and at J to 5 bases, leaving 15 bases not matched to a gene. The CDR3 is CASSTRGGEFRNNEQFF. DNA of the CDR3: TGTGCCAGCAGCACACGGGGGGGAGAGTTTCGAAACAATGAGCAGTTCTTC.

There are many counts of this clonotype. This chain's CDR3 is CASSLIRGGRAYNEQFF. CDR3 nucleotide sequence: TGTGCCAGCAGTTTAATAAGAGGCGGGAGGGCCTACAATGAGCAGTTCTTC. The chain couples TRBV12-3 or TRBV12-4 to TRBJ2-1; the match to TRBD2 covers 9 bases. The CDR3 is 17 amino acids. With V trimmed by 2 bases and J by 2 bases, 7 bases remained unmatched.

This chain uses TRBV11-2 with TRBJ1-2; the D gene is possibly TRBD1 (6 bases). V was pared by 3 bases and J by 9 bases, with 11 bases between. Germline V gives CDR1 SGHAT, CDR2 FQNNGV. CDR3 length: 12 amino acids. The CDR3 sequence: CASSLSGGSYTF. The DNA for the CDR3 is TGTGCCAGCAGCTTGAGTGGGGGCAGCTACACCTTC. The variable domain in full, completed from reference TRBV11-2 and TRBJ1-2, reads EAGVAQSPRYKIIEKRQSVAFWCNPISGHATLYWYQQILGQGPKLLIQFQNNGVVDDSQLPKDRFSAERLKGVDSTLKIQPAKLEDSAVYLCASSLSGGSYTFGSGTRLTVV.

This clonotype was recorded a few times. The chain is built from TRBV5-6 and TRBJ1-5; D is unresolved. Between the trimmed V and J ends, which lost 3 bases and 4 bases, there was a span of 8 bases. The germline V gene has CDR1 SGHDT and CDR2 YYEEEE. This CDR3 contains 13 residues. The CDR3 region has the DNA TGTGCCAGCAGCTCCACGGGGAATCAGCCCCAGCATTTT. Its translation is CASSSTGNQPQHF.

The chain uses TRBV6-1 and TRBJ1-6; D not resolved. This CDR3 contains 15 residues. The ends were cut back, 4 bases at V and 4 bases at J, with 11 bases in the middle. CDR1 MNHNS and CDR2 SASEGT come from the germline V gene. CDR3 coding DNA: TGTGCCAGCAGTGGCTATTCAGGATATAATTCACCCCTCCACTTT. Residues: CASSGYSGYNSPLHF.

V gene TRBV5-1 combines with J gene TRBJ2-3; 12 bases line up with TRBD2. This CDR3 region has 16 residues. Germline V lookup: CDR1 SGHRS, CDR2 YFSETQ. J was trimmed by 5 bases and V by 3 bases; bases with no gene match: 7. This chain's CDR3 is CASSSALAGGLDTQYF. The CDR3 nucleotides read TGCGCCAGCAGCTCCGCCCTAGCGGGAGGGTTAGATACGCAGTATTTT.

CDR3 sequence reads: CASSFKLEAFF. The CDR3 DNA follows: TGTGCCAGCAGCTTTAAGCTGGAAGCTTTCTTT. The rearrangement uses TRBV5-6 and TRBJ1-1; D is unclear. Trimming left V 2 bases short and J 8 bases short, with 7 bases between. This CDR3 has 11 amino acids. Germline CDR1 and CDR2: SGHDT and YYEEEE.

This clonotype was observed a handful of times. In DNA form, the CDR3 reads TGTGCCAGCAGCCGACAGGGCGAGCAGTACTTC. As protein: CASSRQGEQYF. V is TRBV14 and J is TRBJ2-7, with TRBD1 identical over 7 bases. With 4 bases clipped from V and 6 bases from J, the junction kept 0 bases outside the gene matches. This CDR3 comprises 11 residues. Germline values: CDR1 SGHDN, CDR2 FVKESK.

The table lists this clonotype with many counts. V is TRBV29-1 and J is TRBJ1-4, with D perhaps TRBD1 (6 bases). The CDR3 sequence is 13 residues long. V lost 5 bases and J lost 8, with 15 bases in between. Germline loops: CDR1 SQVTM, CDR2 ANQGSEA. CDR3 sequence: CSVSNSRGEKLFF. CDR3 nucleotides: TGCAGCGTTTCAAACTCGAGGGGGGAAAAACTGTTTTTT.

This clonotype was observed a few times. The chain employs TRBV18 and TRBJ1-2, with 9 bases aligning to TRBD1. The CDR3 consists of 15 residues. Germline loops: CDR1 KGHSH, CDR2 LQKENI. V lost 3 bases, J lost 14 bases, and 16 bases stayed unmatched. The CDR3 loop reads CASSPSGRTGAPGTF. In nucleotides, the CDR3 is TGTGCCAGCTCACCCTCTGGTCGGACAGGGGCACCAGGAACCTTC.

This clonotype was seen at least ten times. CDR3 in DNA: TGTGCCAGCAGCTCCCGGGGGGCCTTTACCCGTGAGCAGTTCTTC. Translation gives CASSSRGAFTREQFF. The chain uses TRBV3-1 and TRBJ2-1; perhaps TRBD2 as D (7 bases). Germline CDR1 and CDR2: LGHDT and YNNKEL (reference sequence). There are 15 residues in the CDR3. The V end was cut by 5 bases, the J end by 9 bases, with 20 bases between.